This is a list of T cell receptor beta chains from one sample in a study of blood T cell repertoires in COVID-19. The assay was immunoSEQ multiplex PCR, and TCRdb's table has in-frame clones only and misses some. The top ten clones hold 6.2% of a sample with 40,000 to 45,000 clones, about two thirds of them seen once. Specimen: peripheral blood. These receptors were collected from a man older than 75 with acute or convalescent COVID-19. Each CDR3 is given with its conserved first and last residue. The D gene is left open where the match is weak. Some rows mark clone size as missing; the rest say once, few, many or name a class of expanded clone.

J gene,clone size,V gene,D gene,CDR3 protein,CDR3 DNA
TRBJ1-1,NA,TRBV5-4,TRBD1,CASSSRQGMKTEAFF,TGTGCCAGCAGCTCGCGACAGGGGATGAAAACTGAAGCTTTCTTT
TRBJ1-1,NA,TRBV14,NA,CASSPQGGMNTEAFF,TGTGCCAGCAGCCCTCAAGGCGGTATGAACACTGAAGCTTTCTTT
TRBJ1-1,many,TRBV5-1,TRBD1,CASSVGTANTEAFF,TGCGCCAGCAGCGTCGGGACAGCGAACACTGAAGCTTTCTTT
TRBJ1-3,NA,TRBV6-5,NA,CASSYQGAIYF,TGTGCCAGCAGTTATCAGGGCGCCATATATTTT
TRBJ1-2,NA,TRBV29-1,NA,CSVEDEWSGGYGYTF,TGCAGCGTTGAAGACGAGTGGTCCGGGGGCTATGGCTACACCTTC
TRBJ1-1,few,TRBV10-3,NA,CAISGWGEGTEAFF,TGTGCCATCAGTGGATGGGGAGAGGGCACTGAAGCTTTCTTT
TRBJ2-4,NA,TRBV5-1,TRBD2,CASSPGDLAGGGRNIQYF,TGCGCCAGCAGCCCCGGGGATCTAGCGGGGGGCGGGAGGAACATTCAGTACTTC
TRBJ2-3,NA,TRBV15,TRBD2,CATSLGLDTDTQYF,TGTGCCACCAGCTTAGGACTAGACACAGATACGCAGTATTTT
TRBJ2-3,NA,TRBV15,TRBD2,CATSAGLVSDTQYF,TGTGCCACCAGCGCCGGACTAGTATCAGATACGCAGTATTTT
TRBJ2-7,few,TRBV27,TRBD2,CASSNLAGGPGEQYF,TGTGCCAGCAGTAACCTAGCGGGAGGGCCTGGCGAGCAGTACTTC
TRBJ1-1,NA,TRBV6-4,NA,CASTGKWTENAEAFF,TGTGCCAGCACGGGAAAGTGGACCGAGAACGCTGAAGCTTTCTTT
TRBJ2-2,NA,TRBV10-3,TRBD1,CAISGQGNTGELFF,TGTGCCATCAGTGGACAGGGGAACACCGGGGAGCTGTTTTTT
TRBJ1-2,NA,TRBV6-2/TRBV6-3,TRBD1,CASSYGAGGAAYGYTF,TGTGCCAGCAGTTACGGGGCAGGGGGCGCCGCCTATGGCTACACCTTC
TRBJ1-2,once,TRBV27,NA,CASSWGGNYGYTF,TGTGCCAGCAGCTGGGGGGGGAACTATGGCTACACCTTC
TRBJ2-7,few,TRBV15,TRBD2,CATSRVRASGSTYEQYF,TGTGCCACCAGCAGAGTCCGCGCTAGCGGGAGTACCTACGAGCAGTACTTC